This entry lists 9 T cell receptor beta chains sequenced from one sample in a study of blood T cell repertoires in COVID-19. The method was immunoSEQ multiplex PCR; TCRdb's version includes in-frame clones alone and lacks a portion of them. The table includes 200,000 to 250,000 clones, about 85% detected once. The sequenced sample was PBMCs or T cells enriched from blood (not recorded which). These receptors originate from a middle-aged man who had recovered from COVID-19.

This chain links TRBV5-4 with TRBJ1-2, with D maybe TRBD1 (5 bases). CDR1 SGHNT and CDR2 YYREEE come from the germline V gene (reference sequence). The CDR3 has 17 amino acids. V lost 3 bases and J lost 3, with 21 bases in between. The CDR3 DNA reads TGTGCCAGCAGCTGGGGCGGGGGGGTTCTTATTGACTATGGCTACACCTTC. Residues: CASSWGGGVLIDYGYTF. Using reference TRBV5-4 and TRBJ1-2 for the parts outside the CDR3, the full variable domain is ETGVTQSPTHLIKTRGQQVTLRCSSQSGHNTVSWYQQALGQGPQFIFQYYREEENGRGNFPPRFSGLQFPNYSSELNVNALELDDSALYLCASSWGGGVLIDYGYTFGSGTRLTVV.

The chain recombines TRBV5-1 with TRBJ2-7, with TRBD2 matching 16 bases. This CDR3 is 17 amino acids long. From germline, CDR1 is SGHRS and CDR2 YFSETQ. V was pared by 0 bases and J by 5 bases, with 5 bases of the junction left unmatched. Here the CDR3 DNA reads TGCGCCAGCAGCTTGGGGGGACTAGCGGGAGGGATGAACGAGCAGTACTTC. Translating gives CASSLGGLAGGMNEQYF.

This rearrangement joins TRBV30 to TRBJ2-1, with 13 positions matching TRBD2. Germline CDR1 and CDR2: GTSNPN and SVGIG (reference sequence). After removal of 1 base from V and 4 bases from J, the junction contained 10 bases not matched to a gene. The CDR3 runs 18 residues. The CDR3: CAWSGILTSGRMYNEQFF. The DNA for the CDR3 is TGTGCCTGGAGTGGAATTTTGACTAGCGGGAGGATGTACAATGAGCAGTTCTTC. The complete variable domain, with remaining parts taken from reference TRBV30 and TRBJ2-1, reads SQTIHQWPATLVQPVGSPLSLECTVEGTSNPNLYWYRQAAGRGLQLLFYSVGIGQISSEVPQNLSASRPQDRQFILSSKKLLLSDSGFYLCAWSGILTSGRMYNEQFFGPGTRLTVL.

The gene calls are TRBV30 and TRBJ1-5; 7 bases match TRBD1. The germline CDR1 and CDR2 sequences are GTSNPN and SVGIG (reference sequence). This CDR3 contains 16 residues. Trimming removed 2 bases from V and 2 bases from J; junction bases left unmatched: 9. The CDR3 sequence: CAWSPNRGLGNQPQHF. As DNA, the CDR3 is TGTGCCTGGAGTCCGAACAGGGGTTTGGGCAATCAGCCCCAGCATTTT. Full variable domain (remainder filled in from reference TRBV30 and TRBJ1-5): SQTIHQWPATLVQPVGSPLSLECTVEGTSNPNLYWYRQAAGRGLQLLFYSVGIGQISSEVPQNLSASRPQDRQFILSSKKLLLSDSGFYLCAWSPNRGLGNQPQHFGDGTRLSIL.

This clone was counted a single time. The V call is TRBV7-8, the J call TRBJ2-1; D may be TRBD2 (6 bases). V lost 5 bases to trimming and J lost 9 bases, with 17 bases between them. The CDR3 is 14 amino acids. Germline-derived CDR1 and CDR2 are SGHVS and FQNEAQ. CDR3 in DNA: TGTGCCAGCAGCCTCCCGGGAGCCGGTCGTGAGCAGTTCTTC. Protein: CASSLPGAGREQFF.

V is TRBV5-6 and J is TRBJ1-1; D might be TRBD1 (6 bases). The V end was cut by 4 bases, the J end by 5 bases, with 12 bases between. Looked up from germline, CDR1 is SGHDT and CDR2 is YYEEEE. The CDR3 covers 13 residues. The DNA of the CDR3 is TGTGCCAGCAGCGACTACAGGGAAACTGAAGCTTTCTTT. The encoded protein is CASSDYRETEAFF.

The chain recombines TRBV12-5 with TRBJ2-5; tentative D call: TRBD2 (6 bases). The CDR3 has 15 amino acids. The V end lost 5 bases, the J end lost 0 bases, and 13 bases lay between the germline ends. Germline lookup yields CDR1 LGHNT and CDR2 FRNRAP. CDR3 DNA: TGTGCTAGTGGTCCAAGGGGACTCTACCAAGAGACCCAGTACTTC. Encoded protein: CASGPRGLYQETQYF.

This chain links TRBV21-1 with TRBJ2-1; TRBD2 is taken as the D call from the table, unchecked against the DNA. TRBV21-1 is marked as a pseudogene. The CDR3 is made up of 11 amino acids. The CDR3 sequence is CASSLLGEEFF. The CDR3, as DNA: TGTGCCAGCAGCCTACTGGGAGAGGAATTCTTC.

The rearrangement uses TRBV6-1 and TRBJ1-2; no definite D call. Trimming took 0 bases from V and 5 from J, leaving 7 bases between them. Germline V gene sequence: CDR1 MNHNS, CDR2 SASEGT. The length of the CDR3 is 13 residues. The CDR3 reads CASSEASGYGYTF. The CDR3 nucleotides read TGTGCCAGCAGTGAAGCTTCGGGGTATGGCTACACCTTC.